The 8 T cell receptor beta chains reported below all come from one sample, sequenced in a study of beta chain features in type 1 diabetes. Expressed TCRB transcripts got sequenced, as all isolated RNA was reverse transcribed. TCRdb keeps only in-frame clones here, not all; method: immunoSEQ multiplex PCR. The sample has about 930,000 clones; 15% to 20% are singletons. Input material: naive CD4+ T cells from blood. These receptors were obtained from a woman aged 18-29 years in good health.

V and J are TRBV4-3 and TRBJ2-2; TRBD1 is a possible D gene (6 bases). The CDR3 length is 17 residues. V gave up 1 base and J gave up 0 bases, with 12 bases separating them. CDR1 LGHNA and CDR2 YSLEER come from the germline V gene. CDR3 in DNA: TGCGCCAGCAGCCAAGCCACCCAGGGGCCGAACACCGGGGAGCTGTTTTTT. Its translation is CASSQATQGPNTGELFF.

This clone was detected a few times. The chain is built from TRBV5-1 and TRBJ2-1; D unclear. The CDR3 covers 14 residues. The ends were cut back, 4 bases at V and 6 bases at J, with 14 bases in the middle. Germline CDR1 SGHRS, CDR2 YFSETQ. The CDR3 loop is CASSPRLAPNEQFF. DNA of the CDR3: TGCGCCAGCAGCCCTAGGCTGGCTCCCAATGAGCAGTTCTTC.

V and J are TRBV6-6 and TRBJ1-1, with D possibly matching TRBD1 (5 bases). V was trimmed by 8 bases and J by 3 bases, leaving 16 bases between them. Germline V gives CDR1 MNHNY, CDR2 SVGAGI (reference sequence). The CDR3 spans 14 residues. The CDR3: CASEVRWGYTEAFF. The CDR3 nucleotides read TGTGCCAGCGAAGTTAGGTGGGGGTACACTGAAGCTTTCTTT.

This clone was seen more than once but under ten times. The chain couples TRBV7-9 to TRBJ1-2, with D possibly matching TRBD1 (5 bases). Germline CDR1 and CDR2: SEHNR and FQNEAQ (reference sequence). Between the trimmed V and J ends, which lost 7 bases and 6 bases, there was a span of 15 bases. The CDR3 loop spans 13 amino acids. CDR3 residues: CASNTLGHNGYTF. Here the CDR3 DNA reads TGTGCCAGCAACACCCTTGGACACAATGGCTACACCTTC.

This clone was picked up a small number of times. The genes are TRBV6-5 and TRBJ1-3; D gene uncertain. This CDR3 is built from 15 residues. The germline V and J ends were trimmed by 2 bases and 2 bases, with 10 bases remaining between them. Germline CDR1 and CDR2: MNHEY and SVGAGI. In nucleotides, the CDR3 is TGTGCCAGCAGTTACGACTTCCGGGCTGGAAACACCATATATTTT. It translates to CASSYDFRAGNTIYF.

This clone was recorded a few times. CDR3 sequence: CASSQVGEAGELFF. Here the CDR3 DNA reads TGTGCCAGCAGCCAAGTCGGGGAGGCCGGGGAGCTGTTTTTT. The chain has TRBV4-2 and TRBJ2-2, with a weak D call TRBD2 (6 bases). The CDR3 is 14 amino acids. CDR1 and CDR2 (germline): LGHNA, YNFKEQ. V shed 1 base and J shed 6 bases, with 9 bases lying between them.

The V gene is TRBV14, the J gene TRBJ1-2, with D possibly TRBD1 on 5 matching bases. The V end lost 2 bases, the J end lost 6 bases, and 16 bases lay between the germline ends. The CDR3 contains 15 residues. Germline V gene data show CDR1 as SGHDN and CDR2 as FVKESK. The CDR3 is CASSQIRGHFNGYTF. CDR3 DNA: TGTGCCAGCAGCCAAATTCGCGGACACTTCAATGGCTACACCTTC.

The J gene is TRBJ1-5, the V gene TRBV27, with D possibly matching TRBD1 (5 bases). CDR1 is MNHEY and CDR2 is SMNVEV in the germline V gene (reference sequence). This CDR3 spans 14 amino acids. Between the trimmed V and J ends, which lost 6 bases and 2 bases, there was a span of 11 bases. DNA of the CDR3: TGTGCCAGCAGGTATCAGGGCGGCAATCAGCCCCAGCATTTT. Amino acid sequence: CASRYQGGNQPQHF.